The T cell receptor (beta chain) under discussion was sequenced for a study of T cell responses to AZD1222 COVID-19 vaccine (dated by TCRdb to about 2021). Regarding the study in general: TCR sequencing was performed for about 250 trial participants, of whom some 200 were given two doses of AZD1222 and around 25 were given two doses of MenACWY control vaccine. Trial participants were enrolled into age subgroups of 18-55, 56-69 and 70-plus years, which contained roughly 140, 27 and 60 TCR-sequenced participants, respectively. General findings and caveats noted by the study authors: The 56-69-year group was small, and its depth increase did not reach significance, likely because of low power. Conclusions about previously exposed vaccinees are limited, since just five to seven AZD1222 recipients were seropositive for SARS-CoV-2 at baseline. Reportedly, almost half of the unique spike-specific TCRs recognized epitopes lying outside the regions that are mutated in the B.1.351 and B.1.1.7 variants. Vaccine-associated CD4 TCRs spanned the whole spike protein, with dominant responses in regions 160-218 and 743-854. Because no samples from the day 14 peak response were available, repertoires could be characterized only after the peak T cell response. Most participants were white British and females outnumbered males, and the authors suggested that clonal diversity may have been underestimated. After two AZD1222 doses, spike-specific TCR breadth and depth were significantly higher than at day 0 and than in MenACWY recipients.

Taken with the paper, the label for time point translates to: about 28 days (+/-7) after the second vaccine dose. AZD1222 recipients with second doses at about 4 weeks or about 12 weeks were pooled, because spike-specific TCR depth and breadth did not differ between schedules. Samples from vaccinated people were obtained from the UK trials COV001 and COV002, which included a single-blind randomized controlled phase 2/3 trial of AZD1222 (ChAdOx1 nCoV-19) in healthy adults. For TCRbeta chain sequencing, PBMC samples were collected from trial participants at day 0 and at day 28 after the second dose. Notes on this clone: Its antigen remains unidentified. Qualities for individual bases were not recorded, and no much larger clone is one base off.

V loses 4 bases, J loses 1 base, and the germline ends lie 15 bases apart. The CDR3 starts with the cysteine, ends with the phenylalanine, and has 16 residues. Here the CDR3 DNA is all that survives: 48 bases in frame from base 1. The germline V gene gives CDR1 as SGHTA and CDR2 as FQGNSA. The CDR3 regions of human TCRbeta chains were analyzed by immunosequencing. In the source study's methods: TCRs in the repertoires were compared against a reference library of SARS-CoV-2-specific TCRs that had been generated with the MIRA antigen-specificity platform. Breadth was defined as the fraction of unique TCRs that were SARS-CoV-2-associated, and depth was defined as the fraction of total T cells that were SARS-CoV-2-associated. Using the MIRA data, each spike-specific TCR was mapped to the spike region that the TCR reacts to and placed in a CD4 or CD8 class. Log10-transformed breadth and depth values were compared by one-way ANOVA with Sidak's multiple comparisons tests. TCRdb re-hosts the immuneACCESS table, in-frame sequences only. Its copies lack some clones; in the studies checked, an unresolved V gene accounts for under half of them, and the cause for the rest is not known. The DNA gave D and trimming, while V, J and clone size come from that table. For this sample the table gives about 150,000 clones, of which approximately 92% were detected only once. More than 3% of the sample is in the top ten clones.

The chain employs TRBV7-2 and TRBJ2-3, with the identity of the D gene unclear. Here the sequenced sample was peripheral blood, taken 28 days after the second AZD1222 dose. The sequence was obtained from an adult who received the AZD1222 COVID-19 vaccine. The sequence in DNA is TGTGCCAGCAGCTCCCACAGATCCGCGGGCACAGATACGCAGTATTTT. The encoded protein is CASSSHRSAGTDTQYF.